A selection of T cell receptor beta chains follows, all from one sample in a study of OX40 agonist ivuxolimab in advanced cancers. The method was immunoSEQ multiplex PCR; TCRdb's version includes in-frame clones alone and lacks a portion of them. The sample holds about 120,000 clones, more than 80% seen once. The starting material was CD4+ or CD8+ T cells sorted from blood, obtained in a trial of the OX40 agonist ivuxolimab. The receptors here all came from an adult with an advanced solid tumor such as melanoma, head and neck, liver or kidney cancer. CDR3s include the opening cysteine and the closing phenylalanine or tryptophan. The D gene is left open where the match is weak. Some rows mark clone size as missing; the rest say once, few, many or name a class of expanded clone.

d_call: .; v_call: TRBV19; clone_size: .; j_call: TRBJ2-5; cdr3_nt: TGTGCCAGTAGCCTCTCTGTCGGGATGGGACTAGAGACCCAGTACTTC; cdr3_aa: CASSLSVGMGLETQYF
d_call: .; v_call: TRBV6-1; clone_size: .; j_call: TRBJ2-2; cdr3_nt: TGTGCCAGCACTGTGGAGGGCACCGGGGAGCTGTTTTTT; cdr3_aa: CASTVEGTGELFF
d_call: .; v_call: TRBV27; clone_size: .; j_call: TRBJ2-7; cdr3_nt: TGTGCCAGCAGTACCATGGGCGGTGGGAAGGACGAGCAGTACTTC; cdr3_aa: CASSTMGGGKDEQYF
d_call: .; v_call: TRBV7-9; clone_size: few; j_call: TRBJ2-3; cdr3_nt: TGTGCCAGCAGCTTAGGACAGTCTAGCACAGATACGCAGTATTTT; cdr3_aa: CASSLGQSSTDTQYF
d_call: TRBD1; v_call: TRBV5-1; clone_size: .; j_call: TRBJ1-2; cdr3_nt: TGCGCCAGCAGCTCCAGGACAGGGGATAACTATGGCTACACCTTC; cdr3_aa: CASSSRTGDNYGYTF
d_call: .; v_call: TRBV30; clone_size: .; j_call: TRBJ2-1; cdr3_nt: TGTGCCATGGAGGATTTTGGAGGGAGCCCTGGCGCCAATGAGCAGTTCTTC; cdr3_aa: CAMEDFGGSPGANEQFF
d_call: .; v_call: TRBV19; clone_size: .; j_call: TRBJ1-1; cdr3_nt: TGTGCCAGTAGGCCGGGGGCCGATTCGAACACTGAAGCTTTCTTT; cdr3_aa: CASRPGADSNTEAFF
d_call: .; v_call: TRBV28; clone_size: .; j_call: TRBJ1-1; cdr3_nt: TGTGCCAGCAGTCCCCGGACAGCGAACACTGAAGCTTTCTTT; cdr3_aa: CASSPRTANTEAFF
d_call: .; v_call: TRBV28; clone_size: .; j_call: TRBJ2-3; cdr3_nt: TGTGCCAGCAGTTTACAAGGGGGGCACACGTATACGCAGTATTTT; cdr3_aa: CASSLQGGHTYTQYF
d_call: .; v_call: TRBV18; clone_size: once; j_call: TRBJ2-5; cdr3_nt: TGTGCCAGCTCACCGGGACTCCAAGAGACCCAGTACTTC; cdr3_aa: CASSPGLQETQYF
d_call: .; v_call: TRBV27; clone_size: few; j_call: TRBJ2-7; cdr3_nt: TGTGCCAGCAGTTTTGGGGATTGGGGCGAGCAGTACTTC; cdr3_aa: CASSFGDWGEQYF
d_call: .; v_call: TRBV4-2; clone_size: .; j_call: TRBJ2-2; cdr3_nt: TGTGCCAGCAGCCCTTCCCGAGGGGGGGACACCGGGGAGCTGTTTTTT; cdr3_aa: CASSPSRGGDTGELFF
d_call: .; v_call: TRBV28; clone_size: .; j_call: TRBJ1-1; cdr3_nt: TGTGCCAGCAAAGGGCTGGGCAAGAAGAACACTGAAGCTTTCTTT; cdr3_aa: CASKGLGKKNTEAFF
d_call: .; v_call: TRBV4-3; clone_size: .; j_call: TRBJ1-1; cdr3_nt: TGCGCCAGCAGCCAAGATTCGGCGGGAGGCTCTGAAGCTTTCTTT; cdr3_aa: CASSQDSAGGSEAFF
d_call: .; v_call: TRBV9; clone_size: .; j_call: TRBJ1-1; cdr3_nt: TGTGCCAGCAGCGTAGGAGACTTAGGAGTTCCAGCTTTCTTT; cdr3_aa: CASSVGDLGVPAFF
d_call: TRBD2; v_call: TRBV7-8; clone_size: .; j_call: TRBJ2-3; cdr3_nt: TGTGCCAGCAGCCCCCGACTAGCGGATACGCAGTATTTT; cdr3_aa: CASSPRLADTQYF
d_call: .; v_call: TRBV6-5; clone_size: .; j_call: TRBJ1-5; cdr3_nt: TGTGCCAGCAGTTACGACGGTTATAGCAATCAGCCCCAGCATTTT; cdr3_aa: CASSYDGYSNQPQHF
d_call: TRBD1; v_call: TRBV5-1; clone_size: .; j_call: TRBJ1-1; cdr3_nt: TGCGCCAGCAGCGTCATGGGACAGGGGGTTGGGAACACTGAAGCTTTCTTT; cdr3_aa: CASSVMGQGVGNTEAFF
d_call: .; v_call: TRBV6-1; clone_size: .; j_call: TRBJ1-3; cdr3_nt: TGTGCCAGCAGTGAACTTGGAAACACCATATATTTT; cdr3_aa: CASSELGNTIYF
d_call: .; v_call: TRBV2; clone_size: .; j_call: TRBJ2-1; cdr3_nt: TGTGCCAGCAGTGAGTTAGGAGAGCAGTTCTTC; cdr3_aa: CASSELGEQFF
d_call: .; v_call: TRBV5-1; clone_size: .; j_call: TRBJ1-1; cdr3_nt: TGCGCCAGCAGCTTGGGTACAGCACCCATGAACACTGAAGCTTTCTTT; cdr3_aa: CASSLGTAPMNTEAFF
d_call: .; v_call: TRBV12-5; clone_size: .; j_call: TRBJ2-7; cdr3_nt: TGTGCTAGTGGTTTCCGCCTTGTAGGCCACGAGCAGTACTTC; cdr3_aa: CASGFRLVGHEQYF
d_call: TRBD1; v_call: TRBV6-6; clone_size: .; j_call: TRBJ1-3; cdr3_nt: TGTGCCAGCAACCCCGGGACAGGATCTGGAAACACCATATATTTT; cdr3_aa: CASNPGTGSGNTIYF
d_call: TRBD2; v_call: TRBV11-2; clone_size: .; j_call: TRBJ2-5; cdr3_nt: TGTGCCAGCAGCTTAGGACGGGGGGGCAGGGAGACCCAGTACTTC; cdr3_aa: CASSLGRGGRETQYF
d_call: .; v_call: TRBV9; clone_size: .; j_call: TRBJ1-1; cdr3_nt: TGTGCCAGCAGCGTAGGGGCAGGGATATGGGACACTGAAGCTTTCTTT; cdr3_aa: CASSVGAGIWDTEAFF
d_call: TRBD2; v_call: TRBV11-2; clone_size: .; j_call: TRBJ2-7; cdr3_nt: TGTGCCAGCAGCTCGGGAGGGCTCGAGCAGTACTTC; cdr3_aa: CASSSGGLEQYF
d_call: .; v_call: TRBV5-1; clone_size: .; j_call: TRBJ2-3; cdr3_nt: TGCGCCAGCAGCTTGAAGATGACAGATACGCAGTATTTT; cdr3_aa: CASSLKMTDTQYF
d_call: .; v_call: TRBV28; clone_size: .; j_call: TRBJ1-2; cdr3_nt: TGTGCCAGCAGTTTAGCCTGGGCCAATGGCTACACCTTC; cdr3_aa: CASSLAWANGYTF